These 12 T cell receptor beta chains originate from one sample sequenced in a study of radiation and T cells in renal cell carcinoma. Profiling relied on immunoSEQ multiplex PCR, and the TCRdb table lists in-frame clones only, not all of them. The sample shows 19,000 or so clones, around two thirds of them seen only once. Specified treatment: 15 Gy SBRT to primary tumor, nephrectomy 4 weeks later. The specimen comprised tumor tissue, sampled from a patient whose treatment included radiotherapy and nephrectomy. Source of these receptors: a woman between 65 and 79 years old with renal cell carcinoma.

The rearrangement joins TRBV7-2 to TRBJ1-1, with D maybe TRBD1 (5 bases). V dropped 0 bases and J dropped 5 bases, with 16 bases sitting between them. Germline V CDR1 and CDR2: SGHTA, FQGNSA. The CDR3 runs 16 residues. In DNA form, the CDR3 reads TGTGCCAGCAGCTTAGCTTTGGGGGTATTGATGACTGAAGCTTTCTTT. This translates into CASSLALGVLMTEAFF.

CDR3 nucleotides: TGTGCCAGCAGTCTGAGGGGGAGAGGGCTTGAAGCTTTCTTT. Its protein is CASSLRGRGLEAFF. The chain employs TRBV6-5 and TRBJ1-1, with D possibly being TRBD1 (6 bases). Germline assignment: CDR1 MNHEY and CDR2 SVGAGI. The V gene lost 5 bases and the J gene lost 7 bases, with 17 bases spanning the gap. The CDR3 spans 14 residues.

The chain has TRBV11-1 and TRBJ1-1, with no clear D. Per germline, CDR1 SGHAT and CDR2 FQDESV (reference sequence). The V gene lost 1 base and the J gene lost 1 base, with 10 bases spanning the gap. CDR3 length equals 15 residues. CDR3 sequence reads: CASSLGGRRNTEAFF. Written as DNA, the CDR3 is TGTGCCAGCAGCTTAGGAGGCCGGAGGAACACTGAAGCTTTCTTT. The full variable domain, its missing parts supplied by reference TRBV11-1 and TRBJ1-1, is EAEVAQSPRYKITEKSQAVAFWCDPISGHATLYWYRQILGQGPELLVQFQDESVVDDSQLPKDRFSAERLKGVDSTLKIQPAELGDSAMYLCASSLGGRRNTEAFFGQGTRLTVV.

This clone was found a few times. This chain connects TRBV7-6 to TRBJ1-1; 9 bases fit TRBD1. The CDR3 runs to 15 residues. With V trimmed by 1 base and J by 1 base, 1 base remained unmatched. The V gene's germline CDR1 is SGHVS and CDR2 FNYEAQ. The CDR3 spells CASSLGTGANTEAFF. The DNA for the CDR3 is TGTGCCAGCAGCTTAGGGACAGGGGCGAACACTGAAGCTTTCTTT.

The V call is TRBV27, the J call TRBJ1-5, with unresolved D. Trimming took off 3 bases at V and 4 bases at J, with 10 bases between the two ends. From germline, CDR1 is MNHEY and CDR2 SMNVEV (reference sequence). CDR3 length: 14 amino acids. The CDR3 protein is CASSLEATNQPQHF. CDR3 nucleotides: TGTGCCAGCAGTTTGGAGGCTACGAATCAGCCCCAGCATTTT.

The sample holds a few counts of this clone. The chain has TRBV5-4 and TRBJ1-2, with 7 bases aligning to TRBD1. V lost 4 bases and J lost 8; bases outside the gene matches: 8. The length of the CDR3 is 13 residues. CDR1 SGHNT and CDR2 YYREEE come from the germline V gene (reference sequence). In nucleotides, the CDR3 is TGTGCCAGCAGCACACAAGGGGGCGGCGGCTACACCTTC. Translating it yields CASSTQGGGGYTF.

The V and J genes are TRBV4-2 and TRBJ2-1; TRBD2 aligns across 10 bases. This CDR3 has 16 residues. V was pared by 1 base and J by 7 bases, with 7 bases of the junction left unmatched. The germline V gene encodes CDR1 LGHNA and CDR2 YNFKEQ. For the CDR3, the DNA is TGTGCCAGCAGCCAAGCTGCCCCTAGCGGGGGTAATGAGCAGTTCTTC. It translates to CASSQAAPSGGNEQFF.

The chain employs TRBV27 and TRBJ1-6; maybe TRBD1 (6 bases). V lost 8 bases, J lost 0 bases, and 11 bases lay in between. The germline CDR1 and CDR2 sequences are MNHEY and SMNVEV (reference sequence). The CDR3 has 15 amino acids. CDR3 amino acids: CASGQISSYNSPLHF. For the CDR3, the DNA is TGTGCCAGCGGACAGATTAGCTCCTATAATTCACCCCTCCACTTT.

This chain uses TRBV19 with TRBJ2-3; D gene ambiguous. Germline V gene sequence: CDR1 LNHDA, CDR2 SQIVND (reference sequence). V lost 7 bases, J lost 1 base, and 15 bases lay in between. This CDR3 is built from 15 residues. The CDR3 nucleotides read TGTGCCAGTAAATCCAGCGCCTTTGGCACAGATACGCAGTATTTT. Translation gives CASKSSAFGTDTQYF.

The rearrangement uses TRBV5-1 and TRBJ1-5, with no clear D. V was shortened by 4 bases and J by 5 bases, with 13 bases between the two germline ends. CDR1 and CDR2 (germline): SGHRS, YFSETQ. CDR3 length: 14 residues. CDR3 residues: CASSPDGDDQPQHF. The CDR3 bases are TGCGCCAGCAGCCCGGACGGTGACGATCAGCCCCAGCATTTT.

The chain links TRBV28 to TRBJ1-1, with D perhaps matching TRBD1 (5 bases). The CDR3 is 14 amino acids. V shed 1 base and J shed 6 bases, with 12 bases lying between them. Germline CDR1 is MDHEN and CDR2 is SYDVKM. CDR3 sequence reads: CASSLFGARPEAFF. The CDR3 DNA follows: TGTGCCAGCAGTTTATTCGGGGCGAGACCTGAAGCTTTCTTT.

The chain is built from TRBV7-2 and TRBJ1-1; tentative D call: TRBD1 (5 bases). Germline CDR1 reads SGHTA; CDR2 reads FQGNSA. The CDR3 consists of 13 residues. Trimming left V 5 bases short and J 1 base short, with 8 bases between. CDR3 sequence (DNA): TGTGCCAGCAGCCCCCAGGGGAACACTGAAGCTTTCTTT. It encodes CASSPQGNTEAFF.